This T cell receptor beta chain was identified during a study of cytomegalovirus exposure and HLA in healthy donors. Turning to the study itself: Across 300 to 400 genotyped donors, over 70% landed in the Caucasian-associated ancestry cluster.

Remarks on this clone: Antigen: not known.

In germline, CDR1 is SGDLS, CDR2 YYNGEE. This CDR3 contains 15 residues. V was pared by 4 bases and J by 5 bases, with 11 bases of the junction left unmatched. General study points: Roughly even sequencing depth across donors was the assumption behind the presence/absence analyses.

The PCR used 60 Vbeta and 13 Jbeta primers. Here immunoSEQ multiplex PCR was the method, and the copy in TCRdb shows in-frame clones only, minus some. Of 130,000 to 150,000 clones listed, 80% were seen once; the top ten hold about 4.3%. Sequencing was carried out using PBMCs. This TCR was sampled from a man between 35 and 55 years old in good health and CMV-seronegative. The V call is TRBV9, the J call TRBJ1-1, with 7 bases identical to TRBD1. This CDR3 reads CASSPNTGVGTEAFF. The CDR3 DNA follows: TGTGCCAGCAGCCCTAATACAGGGGTGGGGACTGAAGCTTTCTTT.